Given below is one T cell receptor (beta chain) in context. CDR3 length: 18 amino acids. Germline loops: CDR1 SGHVS, CDR2 FNYEAQ. V was trimmed by 1 base and J by 9 bases, leaving 25 bases between them. The sample originates from a study of blood T cell repertoires in COVID-19. Looking at the study overall: Acute and convalescent COVID-19 specimens originated in the United States, Italy and Spain. PBMCs, B-cell-depleted T cells, or T cells were the source of the cDNA or gDNA that made up the material.

In the original workflow: For nucleated cells, counts were estimated from reference gene primer amplification. Measured with immunoSEQ multiplex PCR; TCRdb has only the in-frame clones, and not every one. From that table come the V and J calls and clone size; the DNA was used to work out D and trimming. Seen here are hundreds of thousands of clones, less than 90% observed once, and the top ten hold around 2.5%. This chain joins TRBV7-6 and TRBJ2-4; TRBD2 might be the D (6 bases). The receptor's source is a woman in her 70s with active or convalescent COVID-19. The source material was peripheral blood. The CDR3, as DNA: TGTGCCAGCAGCTTAGAACGGGGGATAGCGTCATCAAATAGCATTCAGTACTTC. It specifies CASSLERGIASSNSIQYF.